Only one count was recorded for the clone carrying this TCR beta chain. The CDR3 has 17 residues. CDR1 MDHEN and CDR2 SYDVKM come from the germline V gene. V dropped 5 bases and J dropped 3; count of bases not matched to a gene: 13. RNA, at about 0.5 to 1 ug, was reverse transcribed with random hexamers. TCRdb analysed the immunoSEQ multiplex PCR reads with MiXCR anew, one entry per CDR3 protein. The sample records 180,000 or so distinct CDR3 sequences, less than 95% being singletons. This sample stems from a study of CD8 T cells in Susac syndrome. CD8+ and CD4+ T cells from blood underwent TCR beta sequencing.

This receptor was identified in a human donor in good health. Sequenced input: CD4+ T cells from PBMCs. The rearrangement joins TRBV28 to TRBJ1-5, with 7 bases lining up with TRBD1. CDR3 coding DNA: TGTGCCAGCAGTCCCCTCAAGACAGGGCGCTTCAATCAGCCCCAGCATTTT. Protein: CASSPLKTGRFNQPQHF. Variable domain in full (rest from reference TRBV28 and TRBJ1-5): DVKVTQSSRYLVKRTGEKVFLECVQDMDHENMFWYRQDPGLGLRLIYFSYDVKMKEKGDIPEGYSVSREKKERFSLILESASTNQTSMYLCASSPLKTGRFNQPQHFGDGTRLSIL.